The 27 T cell receptor beta chains in this list originate from one sample, sequenced in a study of graft-versus-host responses after intestinal transplantation. The data were produced by immunoSEQ multiplex PCR, yet TCRdb's version contains in-frame clones alone and is incomplete. The data contain roughly 99,000 clones, about 84% of them singletons. The sequenced sample was PBMCs, obtained 255 days after intestinal transplant. The receptors come from a human patient who received an intestinal transplant, so some T cells may come from the graft donor.

J is TRBJ1-2 and V is TRBV7-6, with TRBD1 identical over 8 bases. The CDR3 runs to 12 residues. V trimming: 5 bases; J trimming: 8 bases; junction bases outside the gene matches: 4. Germline V gives CDR1 SGHVS, CDR2 FNYEAQ. This chain's CDR3 is CASSPTGGGYTF. CDR3 nucleotides: TGTGCCAGCAGCCCAACAGGGGGAGGCTACACCTTC.

The chain employs TRBV7-9 and TRBJ2-1, with D perhaps TRBD2 (6 bases). Trimming shortened V by 5 bases and J by 3 bases, and 17 bases separated the two germline ends. From germline, CDR1 is SEHNR and CDR2 FQNEAQ (reference sequence). The CDR3 extends over 16 amino acids. CDR3 in DNA: TGTGCCAGCAGCGCCGGGGACTTTCTTCTCTACAATGAGCAGTTCTTC. Its translation: CASSAGDFLLYNEQFF.

The CDR3 loop is CASSSTGSSYNEQFF. Written as DNA, the CDR3 is TGTGCCAGCAGTTCCACAGGGAGCTCCTACAATGAGCAGTTCTTC. V and J are TRBV6-5 and TRBJ2-1; a weak D match, TRBD1 (6 bases). Germline V gene sequence: CDR1 MNHEY, CDR2 SVGAGI. V lost 4 bases and J lost 0, with 10 bases in between. This CDR3 is 15 amino acids long.

The rearrangement joins TRBV29-1 to TRBJ2-3, with D maybe TRBD2 (6 bases). Germline V gene data show CDR1 as SQVTM and CDR2 as ANQGSEA. V was cut by 3 bases and J by 5 bases, with 15 bases left in between. This CDR3 has 14 residues. CDR3 nucleotides: TGCAGCGTTGAGGCCGACCGGGAGATAGATACGCAGTATTTT. Translating gives CSVEADREIDTQYF.

This clone was found a few times. The V call is TRBV7-9, the J call TRBJ2-5; TRBD1 aligns across 9 bases. V lost 5 bases, J lost 3 bases, and 10 bases stayed unmatched. CDR3 length: 16 residues. CDR1 and CDR2 (germline): SEHNR, FQNEAQ (reference sequence). The CDR3 DNA is TGTGCCAGCAGCCCAAAGATGGACAGGGGAAAAGAGACCCAGTACTTC. This translates into CASSPKMDRGKETQYF.

The V call is TRBV7-2, the J call TRBJ1-2; D is unresolved. V was clipped by 1 base and J by 2 bases, with 11 bases between them. The CDR3 runs 15 residues. The germline V gene has CDR1 SGHTA and CDR2 FQGNSA. CDR3 amino acids: CASSLDLVVNYGYTF. DNA for the CDR3: TGTGCCAGCAGCTTAGACCTAGTAGTAAACTATGGCTACACCTTC.

V and J are TRBV18 and TRBJ1-2; D unclear. V was clipped by 6 bases and J by 3 bases, with 32 bases between them. The germline CDR1 and CDR2 sequences are KGHSH and LQKENI. The CDR3 length is 20 residues. CDR3 in amino acids: CASSRSPEWVKWTDYYGYTF. The CDR3, as DNA: TGTGCCAGCTCCCGCTCTCCCGAGTGGGTCAAGTGGACGGATTACTATGGCTACACCTTC.

V is TRBV15 and J is TRBJ1-6; TRBD1 is a possible D gene (5 bases). Germline loops: CDR1 LNHNV, CDR2 YYDKDF (reference sequence). Trimming stripped 0 bases from V and 4 bases from J, with 10 bases between. The CDR3 loop spans 16 amino acids. CDR3 nucleotide sequence: TGTGCCACCAGCAGAGACCAGGGAATTTATAATTCACCCCTCCACTTT. Amino acids: CATSRDQGIYNSPLHF.

The chain joins TRBV10-2 to TRBJ2-3, with TRBD2 matching over 8 bases. V lost 4 bases to trimming and J lost 6 bases; unmatched junction nucleotides: 0. Germline CDR1 WSHSY, CDR2 SAAADI. The CDR3 covers 12 residues. In DNA, the CDR3 is TGCGCCAGCAGTGTAGCGGGGGATACGCAGTATTTT. Residues: CASSVAGDTQYF.

The V gene is TRBV7-6, the J gene TRBJ2-1; 9 positions match TRBD1. Germline assignment: CDR1 SGHVS and CDR2 FNYEAQ. This CDR3 region has 16 residues. V was clipped by 0 bases and J by 7 bases; unmatched bases: 7. The DNA of the CDR3 is TGTGCCAGCAGCTTAGCGTCAGGGACAGGGTTGAATGAGCAGTTCTTC. It translates to CASSLASGTGLNEQFF.

The chain has TRBV6-1 and TRBJ1-2, with 7 nucleotides matching TRBD1. This CDR3 contains 12 residues. The germline CDR1 and CDR2 sequences are MNHNS and SASEGT. With V trimmed by 5 bases and J by 7 bases, 4 bases remained unmatched. CDR3 sequence: CASSRSGGGYTF. The CDR3 nucleotides are TGTGCCAGCAGTCGGTCAGGGGGTGGCTACACCTTC.

The chain joins TRBV6-6 to TRBJ2-5, with TRBD1 matching over 8 bases. Germline V gene data show CDR1 as MNHNY and CDR2 as SVGAGI (reference sequence). The CDR3 is made up of 13 amino acids. V shed 5 bases and J 5 bases; nucleotides not matched to a gene: 4. CDR3 amino acids: CASSRQGTETQYF. In DNA form, the CDR3 reads TGTGCCAGCAGTCGACAGGGGACGGAGACCCAGTACTTC.

The CDR3 DNA reads TGTGCCAGCAGTCCAAGCTTCTCTTTACAGGGGGCCTCCTACGAGCAGTACTTC. Its protein is CASSPSFSLQGASYEQYF. The V call is TRBV28, the J call TRBJ2-7, with TRBD1 matching 9 bases. Germline-derived CDR1 and CDR2 are MDHEN and SYDVKM. V was clipped by 5 bases and J by 0 bases; unmatched bases: 14. The CDR3 runs to 18 residues.

Only one count was recorded for this clone. This rearrangement joins TRBV28 to TRBJ1-2; no clear D gene. Trimming removed 6 bases at V and 8 bases at J, with 19 bases between. The V gene's germline CDR1 is MDHEN and CDR2 SYDVKM. CDR3 length equals 14 residues. The CDR3 loop is CASSPYPRLLGYTF. The CDR3, as DNA: TGTGCCAGCAGCCCCTATCCCCGCTTACTCGGCTACACCTTC.

The genes are TRBV10-2 and TRBJ2-5; D is unclear. V dropped 3 bases and J dropped 5 bases, with 4 bases sitting between them. The CDR3 sequence is 11 residues long. Germline assignment: CDR1 WSHSY and CDR2 SAAADI. CDR3 DNA sequence: TGCGCCAGCAGTGACTTGGAGACCCAGTACTTC. Protein product: CASSDLETQYF.

This chain uses TRBV7-9 with TRBJ1-1; D ambiguous. Germline CDR1 and CDR2: SEHNR and FQNEAQ (reference sequence). CDR3 length equals 13 residues. V dropped 5 bases and J dropped 4 bases, with 11 bases sitting between them. The CDR3 DNA is TGTGCCAGCAGCCCTTCGTCGGTCACTGAAGCTTTCTTT. Amino acids: CASSPSSVTEAFF.

The chain combines TRBV27 with TRBJ1-2; D might be TRBD1 (6 bases). Germline CDR1 is MNHEY and CDR2 is SMNVEV (reference sequence). CDR3 length: 14 amino acids. V lost 2 bases and J 8 bases, leaving 15 bases between the germline ends. As DNA, the CDR3 is TGTGCCAGCAGTTTACGCAGGGGTTTAGACGGCTACACCTTC. Its protein product is CASSLRRGLDGYTF.

The chain couples TRBV18 to TRBJ1-2; D not certain. From germline, CDR1 is KGHSH and CDR2 LQKENI. The CDR3 loop spans 14 amino acids. The ends were cut back, 4 bases at V and 5 bases at J, with 14 bases in the middle. CDR3 DNA sequence: TGTGCCAGCTCACTTAGGACGGAAACATATGGCTACACCTTC. It translates to CASSLRTETYGYTF.

The genes are TRBV11-3 and TRBJ1-3, with 7 bases matching TRBD1. CDR3 size: 16 residues. The germline V gene encodes CDR1 SGHNT and CDR2 YENEEA. V lost 4 bases, J lost 0 bases, and 6 bases stayed unmatched. Written as DNA, the CDR3 is TGTGCCAGCAGCTCGGGACAGCCATTCTCTGGAAACACCATATATTTT. Its translation: CASSSGQPFSGNTIYF.

The chain joins TRBV7-9 to TRBJ2-2; D uncertain. In germline, CDR1 is SEHNR, CDR2 FQNEAQ (reference sequence). Trimming took 5 bases from V and 0 from J, leaving 7 bases between them. CDR3 length: 14 amino acids. The CDR3 here is CASSQVSNTGELFF. In DNA, the CDR3 is TGTGCCAGCAGCCAAGTGTCGAACACCGGGGAGCTGTTTTTT.

V usage is TRBV6-6 and J usage is TRBJ1-5; D gene unclear. Looked up from germline, CDR1 is MNHNY and CDR2 is SVGAGI (reference sequence). Deletions cut 4 bases from V and 6 bases from J, with 10 bases between. The CDR3 runs 13 residues. CDR3: CASSSQWRQPQHF. As DNA, the CDR3 is TGTGCCAGCAGTTCACAGTGGCGTCAGCCCCAGCATTTT.

With regard to this clone: Other nucleotide sequences from this sample produce the same CDR3. J is TRBJ2-2 and V is TRBV9; D unresolved. Germline CDR1 SGDLS, CDR2 YYNGEE. Trimming took 0 bases from V and 3 from J, leaving 0 bases between them. This CDR3 contains 12 residues. Here the CDR3 DNA reads TGTGCCAGCAGCGTAGACACCGGGGAGCTGTTTTTT. Encoded protein: CASSVDTGELFF.

This clone was seen only once. The chain has TRBV5-1 and TRBJ2-3; 9 nucleotides align to TRBD1. This CDR3 comprises 14 residues. The junction had 3 bases not matched to a gene; V was cut back by 2 bases and J by 5 bases. Germline CDR1 and CDR2: SGHRS and YFSETQ. CDR3 nucleotide sequence: TGCGCCAGCAGCTTCCGGGACAGGGAAGATACGCAGTATTTT. Residues: CASSFRDREDTQYF.

The chain links TRBV19 to TRBJ1-6, with 8 bases matching TRBD1. The CDR3 totals 15 residues. Germline CDR1 LNHDA, CDR2 SQIVND (reference sequence). V gave up 5 bases and J gave up 6 bases; unmatched junction bases: 6. The CDR3 region is CASSVDRGFNSPLHF. The CDR3 bases are TGTGCCAGTAGTGTCGACAGGGGATTTAATTCACCCCTCCACTTT. The complete variable domain, with remaining parts taken from reference TRBV19 and TRBJ1-6, reads DGGITQSPKYLFRKEGQNVTLSCEQNLNHDAMYWYRQDPGQGLRLIYYSQIVNDFQKGDIAEGYSVSREKKESFPLTVTSAQKNPTAFYLCASSVDRGFNSPLHFGNGTRLTVT.

The chain carries TRBV28 and TRBJ2-7, with a possible D match to TRBD1 (6 bases). V lost 6 bases, J lost 3 bases, and 24 bases lay in between. CDR3 length: 17 amino acids. Looked up from germline, CDR1 is MDHEN and CDR2 is SYDVKM. The CDR3 sequence: CASRLGDRGQLVYEQYF. For the CDR3, the DNA is TGTGCCAGCAGGCTAGGGGATCGCGGACAGCTAGTCTACGAGCAGTACTTC.

J is TRBJ2-5 and V is TRBV4-1; 14 bases line up with TRBD2. Trimming took 3 bases from V and 5 from J; bases not matched to a gene: 8. Germline assignment: CDR1 MGHRA and CDR2 YSYEKL. The CDR3 is 17 amino acids. The CDR3 DNA follows: TGCGCCAGCAGCCAGACTAGCGGGGGGGCCTTGGGTGAGACCCAGTACTTC. It specifies CASSQTSGGALGETQYF.

The chain uses TRBV2 and TRBJ2-2, with TRBD2 matching over 7 bases. Germline lookup yields CDR1 SNHLY and CDR2 FYNNEI. The CDR3 covers 15 residues. Trimming removed 8 bases from V and 4 bases from J; junction bases left unmatched: 10. DNA of the CDR3: TGTGCCAGCTTAGGAGGGGTAGCGGGCACCGGGGAGCTGTTTTTT. As protein: CASLGGVAGTGELFF.